This section outlines one T cell receptor (beta chain) sequence together with its context. Its antigen is undetermined. Unique molecular identifiers were present in the TCR beta cDNA libraries. The T cell input of about 0.85 to 10 million gave around 450,000 cDNA molecules. TCRdb re-called the PCR reads with MiXCR, one entry per CDR3 protein. The profile covers around 700,000 distinct CDR3 sequences, with approximately 60% appearing a single time and around 11% taken by the ten largest. This sample stems from a study of post-analysis software for immune sequencing data. Study at large: Relapsing-remitting, secondary progressive and progressive-relapsing multiple sclerosis courses were included. General study results and limits: Among 5 or 6 TRBV segments more frequent in patients than controls were TRBV5-6, TRBV5-1 and TRBV20-1.

The CDR3 length is 13 residues. Trimming pared 5 bases from V and 5 bases from J, leaving 13 bases between. Germline V gene sequence: CDR1 DFQATT, CDR2 SNEGSKA (reference sequence). The rearrangement uses TRBV20-1 and TRBJ2-1, with D possibly TRBD1 on 7 matching bases. The specimen was blood. The TCR was taken from a girl aged 2-10 years with multiple sclerosis. CDR3: CSAGGTANNEQFF. The CDR3 DNA reads TGCAGTGCTGGCGGGACAGCTAACAATGAGCAGTTCTTC.